In this sample, the clone carrying this T cell receptor beta chain turned up many times. Its antigen is undetermined. Per the germline V gene, CDR1 is MNHNS and CDR2 is SASEGT. Trimming removed 6 bases from V and 8 bases from J; junction bases left unmatched: 3. This CDR3 has 13 amino acids. This specimen comes from a study of prognosis after radiotherapy for stage I lung cancer. The wider study: The study included more than twelve patients with newly diagnosed primary stage I lung tumors and several with oligometastatic NSCLC after surgical resection of the primary tumor. Distant metastases showed up in a few patients after radiotherapy, at a median of approximately 7 months, while fewer than 17 showed no significant progression. Study-wide points: Patients with metastases reportedly showed TRBV and TRBJ gene usage that differed from patients without metastases. Unique TCR clone counts were lower following stereotactic body radiation therapy (median 10,088 versus 6,861).

The TCR beta CDR3 region was amplified from genomic DNA, with two rounds of multiplex PCR being used for the amplification. The first round of PCR was done with primers that matched each TRBV and TRBJ gene. In TCRdb, the multiplex PCR reads were re-called with MiXCR into one record per CDR3 protein. The sample has 45,000 to 70,000 distinct CDR3 sequences, 26% seen once. This TCR was recovered from a donor of 50 years or more with non-small cell lung cancer. The rearrangement links TRBV6-1 to TRBJ1-4, with 10 positions matching TRBD1. Source: PBMCs, taken before or after stereotactic body radiation therapy (not recorded which). CDR3 sequence: CASRRDRGEKLFF. The CDR3, as DNA: TGTGCCAGCAGACGGGACAGGGGAGAAAAACTGTTTTTT.